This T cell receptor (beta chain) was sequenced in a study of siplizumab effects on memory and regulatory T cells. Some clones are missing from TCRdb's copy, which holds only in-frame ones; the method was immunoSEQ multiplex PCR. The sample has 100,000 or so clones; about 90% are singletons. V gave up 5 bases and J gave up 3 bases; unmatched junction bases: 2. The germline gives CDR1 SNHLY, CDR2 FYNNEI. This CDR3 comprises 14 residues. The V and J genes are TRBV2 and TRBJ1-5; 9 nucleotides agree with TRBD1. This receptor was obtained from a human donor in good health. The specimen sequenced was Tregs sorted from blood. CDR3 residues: CASSRDRDNQPQHF. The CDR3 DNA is TGTGCCAGCAGTCGGGACAGGGACAATCAGCCCCAGCATTTT.